The rows below give T cell receptor beta chains drawn from one sample of a study of control samples from healthy donors and cancer patients. Clones were sequenced by immunoSEQ multiplex PCR, and TCRdb holds only the in-frame ones, with some missing. The repertoire consists of some 100,000 clones, with approximately 90% occurring once and the leading ten covering about 1.3%. The sample was blood. The receptors come from a woman between 45 and 60 years old in good health. The CDR3 runs from the conserved cysteine through the conserved F or W. The D gene is left open where the match is weak. Rows may omit the clone size; those that give it use once, few, many or a size class.

d_call,cdr3_length,v_call,j_call,clone_size,cdr3_nt,cdr3_aa
NA,13,TRBV29-1,TRBJ1-1,NA,TGCAGCGTTGAAGGGTACCGGAACACTGAAGCTTTCTTT,CSVEGYRNTEAFF
NA,17,TRBV28,TRBJ2-3,few,TGTGCCAGCAGTTTTCGCCGGGGGGCCGGAGGCACAGATACGCAGTATTTT,CASSFRRGAGGTDTQYF
NA,14,TRBV4-1,TRBJ2-7,once,TGCGCCAGCAGCCGAGAAGGGACTCCTGGCGAGCAGTACTTC,CASSREGTPGEQYF
NA,13,TRBV5-1,TRBJ1-1,once,TGCGCCAGCCGTCCCGACGTCGGGAGCGAAGCTTTCTTT,CASRPDVGSEAFF
NA,17,TRBV19,TRBJ1-3,NA,TGTGCCAGTAGTATAGATCTATCCGGGCAGGGCAAAGACACCATATATTTT,CASSIDLSGQGKDTIYF
NA,15,TRBV5-4,TRBJ2-3,few,TGTGCCAGCAGCTTGGGAGGTGCTAGCACAGATACGCAGTATTTT,CASSLGGASTDTQYF
TRBD1,15,TRBV6-5,TRBJ2-7,NA,TGTGCCAGCAGTTACAATAGACAGGGGTGGAACGAGCAGTACTTC,CASSYNRQGWNEQYF
TRBD2,18,TRBV4-3,TRBJ2-2,NA,TGCGCCAGCAGCCAACGGACCGGGACTAGCGGGGGGCCCGGGGAGCTGTTTTTT,CASSQRTGTSGGPGELFF
NA,13,TRBV29-1,TRBJ1-3,NA,TGCAGCGTTACCCTAACCTCTGGAAACACCATATATTTT,CSVTLTSGNTIYF
NA,16,TRBV25-1,TRBJ2-1,NA,TGTGCCAGCAGTGACCCCATAGCGGAATCCTACAATGAGCAGTTCTTC,CASSDPIAESYNEQFF
TRBD1,15,TRBV7-3,TRBJ1-2,NA,TGTGCCAGCAGTCCTCAACCGGGACAGGTTCGTGGCTACACCTTC,CASSPQPGQVRGYTF
NA,14,TRBV25-1,TRBJ1-1,NA,TGTGCCAGCACGGAGGGGGGTCTGAACACTGAAGCTTTCTTT,CASTEGGLNTEAFF
NA,14,TRBV6-5,TRBJ1-1,NA,TGTGCCAGCAGGAGGATGCCTATGAACACTGAAGCTTTCTTT,CASRRMPMNTEAFF
NA,18,TRBV6-4,TRBJ2-4,NA,TGTGCCAGCAGTGACGAAGGGAGGATGCGAGGGATCAAAAACATTCAGTACTTC,CASSDEGRMRGIKNIQYF
NA,15,TRBV11-3,TRBJ2-2,NA,TGTGCCAGCAGCTTAGAAACAGGGCGGCCGGGGGAGCTGTTTTTT,CASSLETGRPGELFF
NA,15,TRBV11-2,TRBJ2-7,NA,TGTGCCAGCGTCCGGAACAGGGGAGGAACCTACGAGCAGTACTTC,CASVRNRGGTYEQYF
NA,18,TRBV4-1,TRBJ1-1,NA,TGCGCCAGCAGCCACTATTGGACCCGAGGACGGTTGAACACTGAAGCTTTCTTT,CASSHYWTRGRLNTEAFF
TRBD1,15,TRBV7-2,TRBJ2-7,NA,TGTGCCAGCAGCCCCCGCCGGGACAGGGGCTACGAGCAGTACTTC,CASSPRRDRGYEQYF
TRBD2,19,TRBV11-3,TRBJ2-5,NA,TGTGCCAGCAGCGTTGGACTAGCGGGAGGGCCGAGGTCCGTAGAGACCCAGTACTTC,CASSVGLAGGPRSVETQYF
NA,13,TRBV12-3/TRBV12-4,TRBJ1-1,once,TGTGCCAGCAGTTGGGAGCAGAACACTGAAGCTTTCTTT,CASSWEQNTEAFF
TRBD1,15,TRBV5-4,TRBJ1-4,once,TGTGCCAGCAGCACGAGGACAGGGACTAATGAAAAACTGTTTTTT,CASSTRTGTNEKLFF
NA,15,TRBV5-1,TRBJ2-3,NA,TGCGCCAGCAGCTTGGGCCGGGCTAGCACAGATACGCAGTATTTT,CASSLGRASTDTQYF
TRBD2,16,TRBV7-9,TRBJ2-2,NA,TGTGCCAGCAGCTTTAAGCCTAGCGGGACCACCGGGGAGCTGTTTTTT,CASSFKPSGTTGELFF
TRBD1,16,TRBV3-1/TRBV3-2,TRBJ1-1,NA,TGTGCCAGCAGCCACCTCCCCACAGGGGGCATCGCTGAAGCTTTCTTT,CASSHLPTGGIAEAFF
TRBD2,15,TRBV7-3,TRBJ2-3,NA,TGTGCCACCGCCGGGACTAGCGGGAGTGTGTATACGCAGTATTTT,CATAGTSGSVYTQYF
TRBD2,16,TRBV7-9,TRBJ2-2,NA,TGTGTCAGCAGGTCGGTAGCGGGGGCCAACACCGGGGAGCTGTTTTTT,CVSRSVAGANTGELFF
NA,14,TRBV6-2/TRBV6-3,TRBJ1-5,NA,TGTGCCAGCAGTATACAAGGCGGCAATCAGCCCCAGCATTTT,CASSIQGGNQPQHF
TRBD1,14,TRBV28,TRBJ1-1,once,TGTGCCAGCTCCCCGTTCAGGGGGCTCTCTGAAGCTTTCTTT,CASSPFRGLSEAFF
TRBD2,18,TRBV2,TRBJ2-7,NA,TGTGCCAGCAGCCGACTAGCGGTTAGGCAGGGGGTGGCCTACGAGCAGTACTTC,CASSRLAVRQGVAYEQYF
TRBD1,14,TRBV18,TRBJ1-2,NA,TGTGCCAGCTCACCGCCAACAGGGGCTTATGGCTACACCTTC,CASSPPTGAYGYTF
TRBD2,16,TRBV28,TRBJ2-7,NA,TGTGCCAGCAGCGATCCGGGACTAGCGGGGGCTCGGGAGCAGTACTTC,CASSDPGLAGAREQYF
TRBD2,16,TRBV19,TRBJ2-1,NA,TGTGCCAGTCGGGGTAGGAGCGGGGTCTCCTACAATGAGCAGTTCTTC,CASRGRSGVSYNEQFF
TRBD2,18,TRBV28,TRBJ2-1,NA,TGTGCCAGCAGTTTAGTATCTAGCGGGTTTAGCTCCTACAATGAGCAGTTCTTC,CASSLVSSGFSSYNEQFF
TRBD2,17,TRBV7-2,TRBJ2-1,once,TGTGCCAGCAGCTTAGCTCTAGCGGTTCCCTCCTACAATGAGCAGTTCTTC,CASSLALAVPSYNEQFF
NA,11,TRBV3-1/TRBV3-2,TRBJ1-4,NA,TGTGCCAGCAGCCAAGAAGGGTCGGTGTTTTTT,CASSQEGSVFF
TRBD1,13,TRBV12-3/TRBV12-4,TRBJ2-5,NA,TGTGCCAGCAGTCCGGGACAGAGGGAGACCCAGTACTTC,CASSPGQRETQYF
TRBD2,15,TRBV2,TRBJ2-2,NA,TGTGCCAGCACCTTAGCGGGAGGAGGGACCGGGGAGCTGTTTTTT,CASTLAGGGTGELFF
NA,13,TRBV9,TRBJ1-1,NA,TGTGCCAGCAGCGTACAGGGAGGAACTGAAGCTTTCTTT,CASSVQGGTEAFF
NA,13,TRBV7-8,TRBJ1-2,NA,TGTGCCAGCAGCTTAGGGTCGGGAGAGGCCTACACCTTC,CASSLGSGEAYTF
TRBD1,16,TRBV27,TRBJ1-4,NA,TGTGCCAGCAGTTACACAGGGGTGGTAAATAATGAAAAACTGTTTTTT,CASSYTGVVNNEKLFF
NA,14,TRBV20-1,TRBJ1-2,few,TGCAGTGCTAGTTCCGGGACCACCATCTATGGCTACACCTTC,CSASSGTTIYGYTF
TRBD1,18,TRBV5-1,TRBJ1-1,NA,TGCGCCAGCAGCTTGCGGCCAACTGGACAGGGGGCGAGGACTGAAGCTTTCTTT,CASSLRPTGQGARTEAFF
TRBD1,14,TRBV19,TRBJ2-1,NA,TGTGCCAGTAGTGACCCGGGACAGGGAGATGAGCAGTTCTTC,CASSDPGQGDEQFF
NA,13,TRBV19,TRBJ2-5,NA,TGTGCCAGTAGGAATCTCTTACAAGAGACCCAGTACTTC,CASRNLLQETQYF
NA,16,TRBV15,TRBJ2-1,NA,TGTGCCACCAGCGGCCGGGAACTCTCGTGGTGGAATGAGCAGTTCTTC,CATSGRELSWWNEQFF